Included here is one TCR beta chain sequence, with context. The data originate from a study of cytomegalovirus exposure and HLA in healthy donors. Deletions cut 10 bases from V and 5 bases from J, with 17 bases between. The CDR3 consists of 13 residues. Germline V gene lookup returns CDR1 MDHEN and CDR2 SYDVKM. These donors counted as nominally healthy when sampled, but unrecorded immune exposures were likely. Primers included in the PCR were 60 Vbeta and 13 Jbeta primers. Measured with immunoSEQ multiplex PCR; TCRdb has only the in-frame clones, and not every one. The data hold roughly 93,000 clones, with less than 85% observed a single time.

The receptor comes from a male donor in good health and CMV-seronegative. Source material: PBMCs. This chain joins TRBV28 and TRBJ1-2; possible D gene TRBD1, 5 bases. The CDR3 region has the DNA TGTGCCACCCGGGGGACGGGTTGGTATGGCTACACCTTC. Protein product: CATRGTGWYGYTF.